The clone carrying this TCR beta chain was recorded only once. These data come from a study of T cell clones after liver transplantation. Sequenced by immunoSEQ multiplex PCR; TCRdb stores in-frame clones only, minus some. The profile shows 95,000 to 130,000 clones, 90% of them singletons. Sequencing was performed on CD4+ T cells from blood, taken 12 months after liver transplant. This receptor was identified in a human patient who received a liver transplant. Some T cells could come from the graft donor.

The CDR3 DNA sequence: TGTGCCAGCAGCCCTCCGGGGGCCTACGAGCAGTACTTC. Encoded protein: CASSPPGAYEQYF. The chain carries TRBV5-6 and TRBJ2-7, with D possibly matching TRBD2 (6 bases). The CDR3 is 13 residues long. CDR1 and CDR2 from the germline V gene are SGHDT and YYEEEE. V dropped 4 bases and J dropped 2 bases, with 10 bases sitting between them.